Sequencing of this T cell receptor (beta chain) was carried out in a study of shared clonotypes between healthy human individuals. For the study at large: Per donor, three plates held CD4 naive cells, three held CD4 memory, two held CD8 naive and one held CD8 memory.

Germline CDR1 reads SSHAT; CDR2 reads FNYEAQ (reference sequence). The CDR3 runs to 14 residues. Sequencing was at deep level. Sequencing used immunoSEQ multiplex PCR; TCRdb keeps in-frame clones, though not all of them. The sample contains fewer than 850,000 clones, 96% of which appear only once. Naive CD8 cells comprised CD45RO-negative, CCR7-positively selected cells, excluding terminally differentiated effector memory CD45RA+ cells. Healthy adults negative for HIV, lacking recent acute infections or vaccinations, served as donors. This clone was recorded once. Germline is not matched at one junction end, which may reflect a read error.

Sequencing input: naive CD8+ T cells sorted from blood. The TCR was taken from a man aged 25-40 years in good health. The chain couples TRBV7-7 to TRBJ2-5, with TRBD2 identical over 10 bases. Here the CDR3 reads CASSSAGGLETQYF. The CDR3 DNA reads as TGTGCTAGCAGCTCAGCGGGGGGGCTCGAGACCCAGTACTTC. Complete variable domain (other parts from reference TRBV7-7 and TRBJ2-5): GAGVSQSPRYKVTKRGQDVTLRCDPISSHATLYWYQQALGQGPEFLTYFNYEAQPDKSGLPSDRFSAERPEGSISTLTIQRTEQRDSAMYRCASSSAGGLETQYFGPGTRLLVL.